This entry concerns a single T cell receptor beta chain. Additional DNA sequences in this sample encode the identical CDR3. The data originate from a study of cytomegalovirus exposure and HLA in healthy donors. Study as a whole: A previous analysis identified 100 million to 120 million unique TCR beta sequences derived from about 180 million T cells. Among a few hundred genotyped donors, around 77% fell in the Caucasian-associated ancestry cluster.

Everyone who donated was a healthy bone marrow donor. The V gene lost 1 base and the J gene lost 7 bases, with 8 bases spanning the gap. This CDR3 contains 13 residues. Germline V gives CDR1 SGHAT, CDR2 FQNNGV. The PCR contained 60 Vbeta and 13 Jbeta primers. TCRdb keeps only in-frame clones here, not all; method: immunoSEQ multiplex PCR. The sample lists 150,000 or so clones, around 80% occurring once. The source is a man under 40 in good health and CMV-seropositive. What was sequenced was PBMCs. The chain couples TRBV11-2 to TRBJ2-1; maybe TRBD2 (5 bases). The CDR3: CASSLGLTNEQFF. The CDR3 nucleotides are TGTGCCAGCAGCTTAGGACTAACTAATGAGCAGTTCTTC.